A selection of T cell receptor beta chains follows, all from one sample in a study of blood T cells in healthy people across ages. TCRdb ran MiXCR on the 5' RACE reads and lists one entry per CDR3 protein. Of 1.4 million to 1.5 million distinct CDR3 sequences listed, around two fifths are singletons. The sample consisted of blood. The receptors were gathered from a young woman in good health. The CDR3 runs from the conserved cysteine through the conserved F or W. A D gene is named only where the DNA matches it firmly. Only part of the rows carry a size: once, few, many, or a class if the clone is expanded.

j_gene	d_gene	v_gene	abundance	len	CDR3aa	CDR3nt
TRBJ1-2	NA	TRBV6-6	NA	14	CASSYSPGGYGYTF	TGTGCCAGCAGTTACTCTCCGGGGGGGTATGGCTACACCTTC
TRBJ2-1	NA	TRBV5-1	NA	18	CASSLESGWYSSYNEQFF	TGCGCCAGCAGCTTGGAAAGTGGGTGGTACAGCTCCTACAATGAGCAGTTCTTC
TRBJ2-1	TRBD2	TRBV7-2	few	18	CASRRDPGGRAGVNEQFF	TGTGCCAGCAGAAGAGACCCTGGCGGGAGGGCCGGGGTCAATGAGCAGTTCTTC
TRBJ2-1	NA	TRBV2	NA	15	CASSEFLTGVYEQFF	TGTGCCAGCAGTGAGTTCCTAACGGGAGTTTATGAGCAGTTCTTC
TRBJ2-7	NA	TRBV7-9	NA	15	CASSPGTGRGYEQYF	TGTGCCAGCAGCCCAGGGACGGGCCGCGGGTACGAGCAGTACTTC
TRBJ2-7	TRBD1	TRBV11-2	few	14	CASSSGQFVYEQYF	TGTGCCAGCAGCTCGGGACAGTTTGTCTACGAGCAGTACTTC
TRBJ2-3	NA	TRBV7-2	NA	12	CASQRSTDTQYF	TGTGCCAGCCAAAGGAGCACAGATACGCAGTATTTT
TRBJ1-2	NA	TRBV6-5	NA	13	CASSPTPNYGYTF	TGTGCCAGCAGCCCTACCCCTAACTATGGCTACACCTTC
TRBJ2-7	TRBD1	TRBV6-6	few	16	CASSYYRAGGSYEQYF	TGTGCCAGCAGTTATTATCGGGCAGGGGGTTCCTACGAGCAGTACTTC
TRBJ2-6	NA	TRBV5-1	NA	14	CASRASSGANVLTF	TGCGCCAGCAGAGCCAGCTCTGGGGCCAACGTCCTGACTTTC
TRBJ2-5	TRBD2	TRBV27	NA	14	CASSPAGFQETQYF	TGTGCCAGCAGCCCAGCGGGATTTCAAGAGACCCAGTACTTC
TRBJ2-3	TRBD2	TRBV20-1	few	16	CSARRASGRGSDTQYF	TGCAGTGCTAGACGCGCTAGCGGGAGGGGGTCAGATACGCAGTATTTT
TRBJ1-1	NA	TRBV28	NA	12	CASTALWGEAFF	TGTGCCAGCACCGCATTATGGGGCGAAGCTTTCTTT
TRBJ2-5	NA	TRBV20-1	few	13	CSAREAQGKTQYF	TGCAGTGCTAGGGAGGCGCAGGGAAAGACCCAGTACTTC
TRBJ2-3	NA	TRBV4-1	NA	15	CAGSQVGVRKNTQYF	TGCGCCGGCAGCCAAGTCGGCGTCAGGAAGAATACGCAGTATTTT
TRBJ2-1	TRBD2	TRBV6-2/TRBV6-3	NA	16	CASRPGGLPRYNEQFF	TGTGCCAGCAGGCCGGGGGGGCTCCCTAGATACAATGAGCAGTTCTTC
TRBJ1-2	NA	TRBV6-5	once	14	CASSDWGSNYGYTF	TGTGCCAGCAGTGACTGGGGCAGTAACTATGGCTACACCTTC
TRBJ2-7	NA	TRBV7-2	once	14	CASSLDVSSGEQYF	TGTGCCAGCAGCTTAGATGTCAGCTCAGGCGAGCAGTACTTC
TRBJ1-4	NA	TRBV3-1	NA	18	CASSPPGQRRLGGEKLFF	TGTGCCAGCAGCCCCCCTGGACAGCGCCGATTGGGGGGAGAAAAACTGTTTTTT
TRBJ2-3	NA	TRBV12-3/TRBV12-4	NA	10	CASMIDTQYF	TGTGCCAGCATGATTGATACGCAGTATTTT
TRBJ1-2	TRBD1	TRBV7-9	few	16	CASSPPPQGARYGYTF	TGTGCCAGCAGCCCACCCCCACAGGGGGCGCGATATGGCTACACCTTC
TRBJ1-6	NA	TRBV12-3/TRBV12-4	NA	16	CASSFLWGDGHSPLHF	TGTGCCAGCAGTTTTCTCTGGGGGGACGGGCATTCACCCCTCCACTTT
TRBJ1-6	NA	TRBV7-9	few	12	CASSFSGWPLHF	TGTGCCAGCAGCTTCTCCGGGTGGCCCCTCCACTTT
TRBJ1-2	TRBD1	TRBV11-2	few	15	CASSLSTGGDYGYTF	TGTGCCAGCAGCTTATCGACAGGGGGCGACTATGGCTACACCTTC